Following are 17 T cell receptor beta chains from one sample sequenced in a study of brain T cells in children with intractable seizures. Some clones are missing from TCRdb's copy, which holds only in-frame ones; the method was immunoSEQ multiplex PCR. The sample contains roughly 80,000 clones, around 91% of which appear only once. The sample here was peripheral blood, taken at surgery. Receptor source: a girl aged 2-10 years with Rasmussen encephalitis and intractable seizures.

The V gene is TRBV4-2, the J gene TRBJ2-7; 7 nucleotides match TRBD1. From germline, CDR1 is LGHNA and CDR2 YNFKEQ. CDR3 length: 16 amino acids. With 1 base clipped from V and 0 bases from J, the junction kept 6 bases outside the gene matches. CDR3 sequence: CASSQGKDRRSYEQYF. As DNA, the CDR3 is TGTGCCAGCAGCCAAGGGAAGGACAGGCGCTCCTACGAGCAGTACTTC.

The V gene is TRBV30, the J gene TRBJ1-2; D is undetermined. Germline CDR1 GTSNPN, CDR2 SVGIG (reference sequence). This CDR3 spans 11 amino acids. Deletions cut 3 bases from V and 10 bases from J, with 12 bases between. The CDR3 DNA is TGTGCCTGGAGAATTGGTGGAGCCTACACCTTC. Protein: CAWRIGGAYTF.

This clone was observed once. J is TRBJ2-7 and V is TRBV30, with 9 positions matching TRBD2. CDR1 and CDR2 from the germline V gene are GTSNPN and SVGIG (reference sequence). V shed 2 bases and J 3 bases; nucleotides not matched to a gene: 8. There are 15 residues in the CDR3. CDR3 protein: CAWSTQRAGGYEQYF. CDR3 DNA sequence: TGTGCCTGGAGTACCCAGAGAGCGGGGGGCTACGAGCAGTACTTC.

This chain connects TRBV5-6 to TRBJ2-7; D is undetermined. Trimming removed 1 base from V and 5 bases from J, with 10 bases in between. The germline CDR1 and CDR2 sequences are SGHDT and YYEEEE. The CDR3 covers 13 residues. This CDR3 reads CASSLLFSHEQYF. CDR3 nucleotide sequence: TGTGCCAGCAGCTTGCTGTTCTCGCACGAGCAGTACTTC.

This clone is medium-sized. The CDR3 coding sequence is TGTGCCAGCAGTTACGGGGGCACGGATGAGCAGTTCTTC. Translated: CASSYGGTDEQFF. This sequence joins TRBV6-5 and TRBJ2-1; possibly TRBD1 for D (6 bases). Germline V gene sequence: CDR1 MNHEY, CDR2 SVGAGI. The CDR3 has 13 amino acids. The V end lost 2 bases, the J end lost 8 bases, and 10 bases lay between the germline ends.

The chain combines TRBV6-1 with TRBJ1-5; tentatively, D is TRBD1 (5 bases). The CDR3 has 16 residues. The ends were cut back, 2 bases at V and 0 bases at J, with 11 bases in the middle. Per germline, CDR1 MNHNS and CDR2 SASEGT. The CDR3 here is CASSEMGQYSNQPQHF. CDR3 bases: TGTGCCAGCAGTGAAATGGGGCAGTATAGCAATCAGCCCCAGCATTTT.

This clone was detected once. The chain combines TRBV30 with TRBJ2-1; 10 bases align to TRBD2. This CDR3 spans 16 amino acids. Losses at the gene ends were 0 bases for V and 3 bases for J; bases not matched to a gene: 5. Germline V CDR1 and CDR2: GTSNPN, SVGIG (reference sequence). The CDR3 coding sequence is TGTGCCTGGAGTGTTTTAGCGGGAGGTCGCTACAATGAGCAGTTCTTC. Translation: CAWSVLAGGRYNEQFF.

This chain links TRBV19 with TRBJ2-7; 7 nucleotides line up with TRBD2. This CDR3 region has 14 residues. Germline V lookup: CDR1 LNHDA, CDR2 SQIVND (reference sequence). Trimming removed 4 bases from V and 2 bases from J; junction bases left unmatched: 5. CDR3 sequence: CASSRGGTTYEQYF. Written as DNA, the CDR3 is TGTGCCAGTAGTAGGGGGGGGACCACCTACGAGCAGTACTTC.

The J gene is TRBJ2-3, the V gene TRBV7-2; D not certain. The CDR3 runs 12 residues. The V gene's germline CDR1 is SGHTA and CDR2 FQGNSA. Trimming shortened V by 5 bases and J by 0 bases, and 3 bases separated the two germline ends. The chain's CDR3 is CASSPSTDTQYF. The DNA for the CDR3 is TGTGCCAGCAGCCCTAGCACAGATACGCAGTATTTT.

This clone has a handful of counts. This chain links TRBV15 with TRBJ2-3; D may be TRBD2 (8 bases). Germline CDR1 is LNHNV and CDR2 is YYDKDF (reference sequence). This CDR3 is built from 13 residues. V lost 8 bases to trimming and J lost 6 bases, with 15 bases between them. This chain's CDR3 is CATGGRTGDTQYF. In DNA form, the CDR3 reads TGTGCCACCGGCGGGAGGACAGGCGATACGCAGTATTTT.

The sample holds one count of this clone. V is TRBV5-4 and J is TRBJ1-1; a weak D match, TRBD1 (6 bases). CDR1 and CDR2 from the germline V gene are SGHNT and YYREEE (reference sequence). Trimming cost V 0 bases and J 6 bases, with 12 bases left between them. The CDR3 runs to 14 residues. CDR3 in DNA: TGTGCCAGCAGCTTGGCTGTTGAGGGGGCTGAAGCTTTCTTT. Residues: CASSLAVEGAEAFF.

The chain has TRBV19 and TRBJ2-7, with 8 bases aligning to TRBD1. Trimming at V came to 3 bases and at J to 3 bases, leaving 7 bases not matched to a gene. This CDR3 region has 15 residues. CDR1 and CDR2 (germline): LNHDA, SQIVND (reference sequence). CDR3 in amino acids: CASSIGTGQSYEQYF. The CDR3 region has the DNA TGTGCCAGTAGTATCGGGACAGGTCAGAGCTACGAGCAGTACTTC.

The gene calls are TRBV14 and TRBJ2-5; D not resolved. The CDR3 extends over 12 amino acids. V was cut by 5 bases and J by 6 bases, with 10 bases left in between. The germline gives CDR1 SGHDN, CDR2 FVKESK. The CDR3 sequence: CASSNSLQTQYF. As DNA, the CDR3 is TGTGCCAGCAGCAATTCTCTGCAGACCCAGTACTTC.

This clone has only one observation. This chain links TRBV6-2 or TRBV6-3 with TRBJ1-1, with D possibly TRBD1 on 5 matching bases. The CDR3 extends over 13 amino acids. V lost 2 bases, J lost 2 bases, and 6 bases lay in between. From germline, CDR1 is MNHEY and CDR2 SVGEGT. This CDR3 is CASSYRDNTEAFF. CDR3 in DNA: TGTGCCAGCAGTTACCGGGACAACACTGAAGCTTTCTTT.

The chain is built from TRBV6-1 and TRBJ1-2; the D is unclear. The CDR3 contains 14 residues. V lost 0 bases and J 4 bases, leaving 9 bases between the germline ends. Germline assignment: CDR1 MNHNS and CDR2 SASEGT. As DNA, the CDR3 is TGTGCCAGCAGTGAAGCGAACGGAGTCTATGGCTACACCTTC. The encoded protein is CASSEANGVYGYTF.

The gene calls are TRBV11-2 and TRBJ2-2; D might be TRBD1 or TRBD2, each matching 6 bases. The germline V gene encodes CDR1 SGHAT and CDR2 FQNNGV. The CDR3 length is 15 residues. The ends were cut back, 2 bases at V and 6 bases at J, with 13 bases in the middle. As DNA, the CDR3 is TGTGCCAGCAGCTTAATGAGGGGGGCTCCCGGGGAGCTGTTTTTT. Translated, it gives CASSLMRGAPGELFF.

The chain couples TRBV11-3 to TRBJ2-1; weak D call: TRBD2 (6 bases). The CDR3 covers 13 residues. Trimming took 3 bases from V and 8 from J, leaving 11 bases between them. Germline V gene sequence: CDR1 SGHNT, CDR2 YENEEA. CDR3 coding DNA: TGTGCCAGCAGCTTCGGTAGCGGCTATGAGCAGTTCTTC. This translates into CASSFGSGYEQFF.